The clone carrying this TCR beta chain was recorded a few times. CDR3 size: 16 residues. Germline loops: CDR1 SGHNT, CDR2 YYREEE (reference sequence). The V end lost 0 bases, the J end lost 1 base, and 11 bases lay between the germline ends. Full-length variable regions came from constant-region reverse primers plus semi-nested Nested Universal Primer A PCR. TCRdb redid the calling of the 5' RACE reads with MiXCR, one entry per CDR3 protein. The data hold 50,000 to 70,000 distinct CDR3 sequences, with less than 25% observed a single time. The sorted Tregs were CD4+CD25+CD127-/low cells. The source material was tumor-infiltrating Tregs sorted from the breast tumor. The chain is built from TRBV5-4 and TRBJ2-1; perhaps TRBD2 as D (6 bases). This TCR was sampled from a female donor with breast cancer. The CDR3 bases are TGTGCCAGCAGCTTGGGAGGGAGGACTTCCTACAATGAGCAGTTCTTC. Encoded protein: CASSLGGRTSYNEQFF.